What follows describes a single TCR beta chain. The antigen is not known. This sample stems from a study of shared clonotypes between healthy human individuals. Broader study findings: Limited genetic and exposure-history diversity came from having few donors. Shared clonotypes: about 5% naive CD4, 3.5% to 4% naive CD8, 2.3% memory CD4, 0.4% memory CD8.

The germline CDR1 and CDR2 sequences are SGDLS and YYNGEE. The CDR3 is 16 amino acids. V was trimmed by 0 bases and J by 2 bases, leaving 11 bases between them. Under the authors' procedure: Filtering of immunoSEQ junctional sequences could not match full-length read filtering. Assay used: immunoSEQ multiplex PCR; TCRdb lists only in-frame clones, some missing. Clonal size and the V and J genes are those of that table, whereas D and trimming came from the DNA. Of around 690,000 clones listed, roughly 88% were seen once; the top ten hold 30% to 35%. The TCR was taken from a man in his late teens or twenties in good health. Some clones in this sample may be carry-over from other donors' samples. The sequenced material came from memory CD8+ T cells from PBMCs. Regarding subset: CD45RO+ cells pooled with CCR7-negative TemRA cells. The chain couples TRBV9 to TRBJ2-2; TRBD1 is a possible D gene (6 bases). CDR3 coding DNA: TGTGCCAGCAGCGTAGACGGGGACATCAACACCGGGGAGCTGTTTTTT. Amino acids: CASSVDGDINTGELFF. Using reference TRBV9 and TRBJ2-2 for the parts outside the CDR3, the full variable domain is DSGVTQTPKHLITATGQRVTLRCSPRSGDLSVYWYQQSLDQGLQFLIQYYNGEERAKGNILERFSAQQFPDLHSELNLSSLELGDSALYFCASSVDGDINTGELFFGEGSRLTVL.